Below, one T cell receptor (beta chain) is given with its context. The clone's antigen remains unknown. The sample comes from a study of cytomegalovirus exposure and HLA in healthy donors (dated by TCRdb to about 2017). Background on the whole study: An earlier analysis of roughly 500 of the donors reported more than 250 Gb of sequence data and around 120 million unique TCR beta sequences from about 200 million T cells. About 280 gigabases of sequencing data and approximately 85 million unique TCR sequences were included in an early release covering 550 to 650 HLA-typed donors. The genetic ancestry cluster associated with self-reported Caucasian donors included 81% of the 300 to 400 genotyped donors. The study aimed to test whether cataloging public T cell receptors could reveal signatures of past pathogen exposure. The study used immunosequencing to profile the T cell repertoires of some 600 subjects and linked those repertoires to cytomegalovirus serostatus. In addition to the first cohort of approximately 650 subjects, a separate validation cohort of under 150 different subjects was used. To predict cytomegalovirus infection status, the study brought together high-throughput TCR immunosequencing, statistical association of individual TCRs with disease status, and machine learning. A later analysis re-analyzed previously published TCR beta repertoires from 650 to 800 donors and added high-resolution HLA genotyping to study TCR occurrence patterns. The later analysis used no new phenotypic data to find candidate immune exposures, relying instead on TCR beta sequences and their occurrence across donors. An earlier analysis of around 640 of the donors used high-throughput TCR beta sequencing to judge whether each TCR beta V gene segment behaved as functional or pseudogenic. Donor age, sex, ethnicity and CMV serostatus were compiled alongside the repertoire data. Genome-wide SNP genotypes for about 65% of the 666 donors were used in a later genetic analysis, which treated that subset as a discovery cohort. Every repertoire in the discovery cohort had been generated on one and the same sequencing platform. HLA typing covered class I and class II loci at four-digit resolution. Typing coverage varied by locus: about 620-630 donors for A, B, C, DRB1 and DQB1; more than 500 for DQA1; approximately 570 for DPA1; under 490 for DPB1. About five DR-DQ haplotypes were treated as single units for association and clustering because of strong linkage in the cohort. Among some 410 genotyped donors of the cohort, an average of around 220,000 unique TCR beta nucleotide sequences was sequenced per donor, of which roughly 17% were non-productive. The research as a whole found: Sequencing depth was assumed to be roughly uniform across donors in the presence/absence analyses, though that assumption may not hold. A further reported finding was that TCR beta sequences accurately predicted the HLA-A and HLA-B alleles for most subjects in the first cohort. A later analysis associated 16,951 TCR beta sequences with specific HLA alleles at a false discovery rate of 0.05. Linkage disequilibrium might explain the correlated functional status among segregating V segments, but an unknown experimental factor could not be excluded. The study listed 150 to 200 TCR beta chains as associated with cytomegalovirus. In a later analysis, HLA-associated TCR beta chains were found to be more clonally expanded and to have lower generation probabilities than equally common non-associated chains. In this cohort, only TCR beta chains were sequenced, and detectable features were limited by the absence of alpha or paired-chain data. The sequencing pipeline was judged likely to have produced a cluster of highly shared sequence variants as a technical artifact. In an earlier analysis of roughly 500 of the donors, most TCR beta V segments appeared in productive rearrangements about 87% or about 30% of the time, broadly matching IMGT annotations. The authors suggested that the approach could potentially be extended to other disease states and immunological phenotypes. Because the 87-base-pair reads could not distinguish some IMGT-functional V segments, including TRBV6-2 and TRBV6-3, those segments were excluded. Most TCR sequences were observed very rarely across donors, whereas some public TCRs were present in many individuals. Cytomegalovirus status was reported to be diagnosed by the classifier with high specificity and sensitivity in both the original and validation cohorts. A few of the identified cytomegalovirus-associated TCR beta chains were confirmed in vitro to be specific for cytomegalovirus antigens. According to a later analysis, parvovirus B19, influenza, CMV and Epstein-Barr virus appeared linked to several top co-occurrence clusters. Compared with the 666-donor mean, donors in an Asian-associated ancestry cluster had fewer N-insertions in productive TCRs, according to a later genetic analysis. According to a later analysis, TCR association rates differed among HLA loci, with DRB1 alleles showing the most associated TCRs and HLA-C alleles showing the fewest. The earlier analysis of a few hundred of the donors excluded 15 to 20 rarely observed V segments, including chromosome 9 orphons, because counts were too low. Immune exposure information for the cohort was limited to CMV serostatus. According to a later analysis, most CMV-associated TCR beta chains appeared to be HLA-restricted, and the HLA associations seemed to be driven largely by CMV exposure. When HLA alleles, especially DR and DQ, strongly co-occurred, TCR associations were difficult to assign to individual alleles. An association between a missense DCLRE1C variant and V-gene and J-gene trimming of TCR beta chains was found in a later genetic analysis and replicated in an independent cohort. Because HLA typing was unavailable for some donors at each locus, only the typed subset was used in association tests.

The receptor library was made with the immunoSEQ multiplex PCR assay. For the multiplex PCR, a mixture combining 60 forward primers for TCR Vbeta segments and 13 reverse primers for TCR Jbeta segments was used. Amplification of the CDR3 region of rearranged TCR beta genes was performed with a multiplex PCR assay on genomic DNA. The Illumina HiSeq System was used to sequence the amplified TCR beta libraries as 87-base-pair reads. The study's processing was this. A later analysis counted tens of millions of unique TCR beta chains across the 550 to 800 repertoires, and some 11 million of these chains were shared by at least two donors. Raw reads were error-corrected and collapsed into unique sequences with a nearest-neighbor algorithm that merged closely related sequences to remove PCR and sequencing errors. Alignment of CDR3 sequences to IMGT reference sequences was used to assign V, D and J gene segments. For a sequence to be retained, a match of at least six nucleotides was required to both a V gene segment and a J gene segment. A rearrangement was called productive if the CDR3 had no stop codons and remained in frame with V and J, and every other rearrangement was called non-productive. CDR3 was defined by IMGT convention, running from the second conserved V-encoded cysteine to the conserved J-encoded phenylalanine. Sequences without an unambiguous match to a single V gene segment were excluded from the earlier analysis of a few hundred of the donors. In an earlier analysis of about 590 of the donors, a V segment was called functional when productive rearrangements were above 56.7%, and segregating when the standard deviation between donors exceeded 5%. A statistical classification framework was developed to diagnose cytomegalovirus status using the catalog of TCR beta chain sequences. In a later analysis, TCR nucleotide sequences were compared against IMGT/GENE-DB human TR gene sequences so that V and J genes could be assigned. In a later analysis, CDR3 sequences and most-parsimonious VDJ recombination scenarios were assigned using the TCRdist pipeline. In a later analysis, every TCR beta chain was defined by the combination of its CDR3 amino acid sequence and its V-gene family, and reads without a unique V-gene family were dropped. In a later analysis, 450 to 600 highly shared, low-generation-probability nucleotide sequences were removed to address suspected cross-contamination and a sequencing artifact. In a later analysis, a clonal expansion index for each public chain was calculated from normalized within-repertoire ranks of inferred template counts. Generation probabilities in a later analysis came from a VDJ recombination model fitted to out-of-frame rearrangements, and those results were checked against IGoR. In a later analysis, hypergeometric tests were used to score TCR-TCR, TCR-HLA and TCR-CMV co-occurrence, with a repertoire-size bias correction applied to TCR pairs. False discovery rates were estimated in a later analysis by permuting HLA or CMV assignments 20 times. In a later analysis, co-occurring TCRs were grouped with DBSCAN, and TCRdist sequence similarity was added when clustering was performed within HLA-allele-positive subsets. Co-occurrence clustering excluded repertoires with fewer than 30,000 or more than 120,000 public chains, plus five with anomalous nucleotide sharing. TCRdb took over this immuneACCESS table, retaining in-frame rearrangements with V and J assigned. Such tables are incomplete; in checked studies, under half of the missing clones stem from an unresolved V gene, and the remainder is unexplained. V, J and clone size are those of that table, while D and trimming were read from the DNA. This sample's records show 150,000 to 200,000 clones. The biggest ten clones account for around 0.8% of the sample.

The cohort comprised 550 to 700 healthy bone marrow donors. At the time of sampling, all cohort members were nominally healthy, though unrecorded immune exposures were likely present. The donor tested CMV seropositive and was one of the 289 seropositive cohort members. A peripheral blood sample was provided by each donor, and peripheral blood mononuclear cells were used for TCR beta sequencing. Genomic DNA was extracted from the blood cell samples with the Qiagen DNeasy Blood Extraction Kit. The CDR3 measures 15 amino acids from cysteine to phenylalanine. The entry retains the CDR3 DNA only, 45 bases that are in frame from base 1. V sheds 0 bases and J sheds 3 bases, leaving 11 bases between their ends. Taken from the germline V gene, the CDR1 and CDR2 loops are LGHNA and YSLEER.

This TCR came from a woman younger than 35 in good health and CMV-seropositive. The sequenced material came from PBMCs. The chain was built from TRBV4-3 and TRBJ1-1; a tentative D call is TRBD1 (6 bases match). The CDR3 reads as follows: CASSQDRGTYTEAFF. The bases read TGCGCCAGCAGCCAAGACAGGGGAACCTACACTGAAGCTTTCTTT.